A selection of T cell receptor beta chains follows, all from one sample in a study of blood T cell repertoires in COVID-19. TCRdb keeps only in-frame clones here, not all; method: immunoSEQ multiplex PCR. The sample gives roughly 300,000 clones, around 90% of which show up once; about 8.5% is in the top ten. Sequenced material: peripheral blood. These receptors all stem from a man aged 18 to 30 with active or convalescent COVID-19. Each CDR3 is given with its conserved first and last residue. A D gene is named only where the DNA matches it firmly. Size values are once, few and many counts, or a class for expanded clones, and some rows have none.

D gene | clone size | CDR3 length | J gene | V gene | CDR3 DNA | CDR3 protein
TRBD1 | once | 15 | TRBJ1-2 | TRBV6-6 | TGTGCCAGCAGGAAAACAGGGGAGAGTGGCTATGGCTACACCTTC | CASRKTGESGYGYTF
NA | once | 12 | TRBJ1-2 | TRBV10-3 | TGTGCCATCAGTGAGTCTCAGGTGGGCTACACCTTC | CAISESQVGYTF
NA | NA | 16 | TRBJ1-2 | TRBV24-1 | TGTGCCACCAGTGGTTCCGAGGAGGGCTATAGCTATGGCTACACCTTC | CATSGSEEGYSYGYTF
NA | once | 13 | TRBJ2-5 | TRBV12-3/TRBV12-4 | TGTGCCAGCAGTCCAAGCGTCCAAGAGACCCAGTACTTC | CASSPSVQETQYF
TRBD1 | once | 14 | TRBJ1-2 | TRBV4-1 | TGCGCCAGCAGCCAGATAGGGGGCACCTATGGCTACACCTTC | CASSQIGGTYGYTF
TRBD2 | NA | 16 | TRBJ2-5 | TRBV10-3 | TGTGCCATCAGTAAGGGACTAGCGGGGGGACAAGAGACCCAGTACTTC | CAISKGLAGGQETQYF
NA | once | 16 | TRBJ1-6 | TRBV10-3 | TGTGCCATCAGTGACCGAGGGAGCTCCTATAATTCACCCCTCCACTTT | CAISDRGSSYNSPLHF
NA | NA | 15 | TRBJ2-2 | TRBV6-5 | TGTGCCAGCAGTTACTGGCAGACGAACACCGGGGAGCTGTTTTTT | CASSYWQTNTGELFF
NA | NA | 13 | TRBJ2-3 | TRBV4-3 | TGCGCCAGCAGCCAAGATCTAACAGATACGCAGTATTTT | CASSQDLTDTQYF
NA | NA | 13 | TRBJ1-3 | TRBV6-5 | TGTGCCAGCAGTCCCGGAGGAGGAAACACCATATATTTT | CASSPGGGNTIYF
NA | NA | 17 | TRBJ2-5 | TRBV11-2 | TGTGCCAGCAGCTACCCCAACCCAACCAACTACCAAGAGACCCAGTACTTC | CASSYPNPTNYQETQYF
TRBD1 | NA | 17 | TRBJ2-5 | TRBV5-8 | TGTGCCAGCAGCTTGTATGAGTTCCCGGGACAGAGAGAGACCCAGTACTTC | CASSLYEFPGQRETQYF
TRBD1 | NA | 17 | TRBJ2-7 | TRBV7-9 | TGTGCCAGCACCCCCATCCCGGGACAGGGGCACTCCTACGAGCAGTACTTC | CASTPIPGQGHSYEQYF
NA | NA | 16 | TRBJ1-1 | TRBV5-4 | TGTGCCAGCAGCTTGGGGAGGGCAGCCTTGAACACTGAAGCTTTCTTT | CASSLGRAALNTEAFF
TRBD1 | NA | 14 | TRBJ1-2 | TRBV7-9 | TGTGCCAGCAGCCCCGGGACAGGGCAATATGGCTACACCTTC | CASSPGTGQYGYTF
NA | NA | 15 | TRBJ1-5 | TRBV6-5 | TGTGCCAGCAGTTACGGGCGCAGATCAGGCCAGCCCCAGCATTTT | CASSYGRRSGQPQHF
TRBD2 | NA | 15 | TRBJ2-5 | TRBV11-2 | TGTGCCAGCAGCTTAGAGGGGCGGGGGGTGGAGACCCAGTACTTC | CASSLEGRGVETQYF
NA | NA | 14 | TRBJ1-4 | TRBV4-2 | TGTGCCAGCAGCCAAGATACGGGACTCGAGGGACTGTTTTTT | CASSQDTGLEGLFF
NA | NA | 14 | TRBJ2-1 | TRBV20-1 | TGCAGTGCTAGTCGGGCGGGGGCTCACAATGAGCAGTTCTTC | CSASRAGAHNEQFF
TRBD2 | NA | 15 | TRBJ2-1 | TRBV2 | TGTGCCAGCAGTTCCACTAGCGGGGGACACAATGAGCAGTTCTTC | CASSSTSGGHNEQFF
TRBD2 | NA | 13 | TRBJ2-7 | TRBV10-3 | TGTGCCACCGTAGCGGGGGACTCCTACGAGCAGTACTTC | CATVAGDSYEQYF
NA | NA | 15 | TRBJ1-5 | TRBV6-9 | TGTGCCAGCAGTTCCGGTCGAGGAGGCAATCAGCCCCAGCATTTT | CASSSGRGGNQPQHF
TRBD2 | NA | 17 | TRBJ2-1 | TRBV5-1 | TGCGCCAGCAGGGACAGAACCCTAGCGGGGGGGATCGATGAGCAGTTCTTC | CASRDRTLAGGIDEQFF
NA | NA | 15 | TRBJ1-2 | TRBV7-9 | TGTGCCAGCAGCTTAGTCATAAGCACTAAGGATGGCTACACCTTC | CASSLVISTKDGYTF
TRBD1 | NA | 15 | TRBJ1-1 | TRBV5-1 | TGCGCCAGCAGCTTGGGGGACAGGGAGGTGACTGAAGCTTTCTTT | CASSLGDREVTEAFF
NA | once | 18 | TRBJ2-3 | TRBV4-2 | TGTGCCAGCAGCCAAGCGATAGGGGCTAGCGTAAACACAGATACGCAGTATTTT | CASSQAIGASVNTDTQYF
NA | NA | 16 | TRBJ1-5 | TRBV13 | TGTGCCAGCAGCTTAGGAGGGGAAAGGAGCAATCAGCCCCAGCATTTT | CASSLGGERSNQPQHF
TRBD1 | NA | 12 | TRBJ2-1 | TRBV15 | TGTGCCACCAGCAGACCGGACAGGGAGCAGTTCTTC | CATSRPDREQFF
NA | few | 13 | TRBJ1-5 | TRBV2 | TGTGCCAGCAGACAGGGTAGCAATCAGCCCCAGCATTTT | CASRQGSNQPQHF
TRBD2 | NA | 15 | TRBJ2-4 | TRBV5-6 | TGTGCCAGCAGCTACCTTAGCGGGGCTAAAAACATTCAGTACTTC | CASSYLSGAKNIQYF
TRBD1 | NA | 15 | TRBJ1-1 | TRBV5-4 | TGTGCCAGCAGCCCACCCCCCGGACAGGGCACTGAAGCTTTCTTT | CASSPPPGQGTEAFF
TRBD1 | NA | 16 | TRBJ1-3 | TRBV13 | TGTGCCAGCAGCCGAGGGGCAGGGGGCAGAGGAAACACCATATATTTT | CASSRGAGGRGNTIYF
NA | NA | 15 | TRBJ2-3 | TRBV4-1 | TGCGCCAGCAGCCAGTCCCTTTCCGGCACAGATACGCAGTATTTT | CASSQSLSGTDTQYF
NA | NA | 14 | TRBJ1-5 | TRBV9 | TGTGCCAGCAGCGTAGGGGTGGGGGCGCAGCCCCAGCATTTT | CASSVGVGAQPQHF
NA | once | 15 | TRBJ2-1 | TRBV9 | TGTGCCAGCAGCGTAGCGGGAACCCCTTTCGGTGAGCAGTTCTTC | CASSVAGTPFGEQFF
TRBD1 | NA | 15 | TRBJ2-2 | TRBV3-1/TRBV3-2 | TGTGCCAGCAGTCAGGGGGCCGTCGCAACCGGGGAGCTGTTTTTT | CASSQGAVATGELFF
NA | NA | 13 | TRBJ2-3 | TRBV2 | TGTGCCAGCAGTACAGGGTTCGCAGATACGCAGTATTTT | CASSTGFADTQYF
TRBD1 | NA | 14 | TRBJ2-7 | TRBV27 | TGTGCCAGCAGTCCATGGGACAGACCCTACGAGCAGTACTTC | CASSPWDRPYEQYF
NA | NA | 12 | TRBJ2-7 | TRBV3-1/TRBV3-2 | TGTGCCAGCAGCCAAAGAGGCCGCGAGCAGTACTTC | CASSQRGREQYF
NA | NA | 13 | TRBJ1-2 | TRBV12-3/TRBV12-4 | TGTGCCAGCAGGGGGGACTCCCGACAGGGCTACACCTTC | CASRGDSRQGYTF
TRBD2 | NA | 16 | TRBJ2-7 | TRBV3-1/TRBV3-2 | TGTGCCAGCAGCCAGACTAGCGGGGGGAATGCCTACGAGCAGTACTTC | CASSQTSGGNAYEQYF
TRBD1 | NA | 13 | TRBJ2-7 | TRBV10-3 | TGTGCCATCTGGCGAGGGGGCCGCTACGAGCAGTACTTC | CAIWRGGRYEQYF
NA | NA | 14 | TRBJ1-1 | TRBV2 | TGTGCCAGCAGTGAAAGTTCCAGGGCCACTGAAGCTTTCTTT | CASSESSRATEAFF
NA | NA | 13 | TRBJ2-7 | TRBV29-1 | TGCAGCGTCAGCGGCAGGGGCCCGCCTGAGCAGTACTTC | CSVSGRGPPEQYF
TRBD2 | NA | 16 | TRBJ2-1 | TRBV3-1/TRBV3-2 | TGTGCCAGCAGCCAAGTGGGACTAGCGGGGGCTTATGAGCAGTTCTTC | CASSQVGLAGAYEQFF
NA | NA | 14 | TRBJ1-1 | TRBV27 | TGTGCCAGCAGTTTATCGGGGGGGAACACTGAAGCTTTCTTT | CASSLSGGNTEAFF